Following are 26 T cell receptor beta chains from one sample sequenced in a study of shared clonotypes between healthy human individuals. TCRdb keeps only in-frame clones here, not all; method: immunoSEQ multiplex PCR. The sample comprises about 1.1 million clones, approximately 80% of which are singletons, and 0.89% rests with the top ten. Specimen: memory CD4+ T cells from PBMCs. Subset given: CD45RA-negative fraction. Source of these receptors: a man aged 18-30 years in good health. Some clones in this sample may be carry-over from other donors' samples.

The chain joins TRBV11-2 to TRBJ1-5; 7 bases map to TRBD1. Germline lookup yields CDR1 SGHAT and CDR2 FQNNGV. V was pared by 10 bases and J by 0 bases, with 15 bases of the junction left unmatched. The CDR3 sequence is 17 residues long. CDR3 DNA: TGTGCCACCTTCCCGGGACAGATCTTACTTAGCAATCAGCCCCAGCATTTT. This encodes CATFPGQILLSNQPQHF. Filled out from reference TRBV11-2 and TRBJ1-5, the complete variable domain reads EAGVAQSPRYKIIEKRQSVAFWCNPISGHATLYWYQQILGQGPKLLIQFQNNGVVDDSQLPKDRFSAERLKGVDSTLKIQPAKLEDSAVYLCATFPGQILLSNQPQHFGDGTRLSIL.

The chain couples TRBV21-1 to TRBJ2-7; the tabulated D call, TRBD2, remains unverified against the DNA. TRBV21-1 is deemed a pseudogene. The CDR3 contains 21 residues. In DNA form, the CDR3 reads TGTGCCAGCACCGAACCCCTAGAGACTAGCGGGAGCGAAAACCTCTCCTACGAGCAGTACTTC. As protein: CASTEPLETSGSENLSYEQYF.

Regarding this clone: The same CDR3 also results from other DNA sequences found in this sample. CDR3 DNA sequence: TGTGCCAGCAGCTTAGTAGGGGGGAACACTGAAGCTTTCTTT. Translating gives CASSLVGGNTEAFF. The rearrangement uses TRBV7-9 and TRBJ1-1, with a possible D match to TRBD1 (6 bases). The germline V and J ends were trimmed by 1 base and 1 base, with 7 bases remaining between them. The CDR3 contains 14 residues. Germline V gene sequence: CDR1 SEHNR, CDR2 FQNEAQ (reference sequence). The full variable domain, with the rest looked up from reference TRBV7-9 and TRBJ1-1, is DTGVSQNPRHKITKRGQNVTFRCDPISEHNRLYWYRQTLGQGPEFLTYFQNEAQLEKSRLLSDRFSAERPKGSFSTLEIQRTEQGDSAMYLCASSLVGGNTEAFFGQGTRLTVV.

This clone was seen a single time. The same CDR3 is also encoded by other DNA sequences in this sample. The rearrangement links TRBV29-1 to TRBJ2-7; maybe TRBD2 (6 bases). This CDR3 spans 12 amino acids. Trimming took 6 bases from V and 2 from J, leaving 11 bases between them. The germline CDR1 and CDR2 sequences are SQVTM and ANQGSEA. This CDR3 is CSVLRGTYEQYF. CDR3 DNA sequence: TGCAGCGTCCTGCGGGGTACCTACGAGCAGTACTTC.

The genes are TRBV2 and TRBJ1-1, with a weak D call TRBD1 (6 bases). The CDR3 runs 14 residues. Germline loops: CDR1 SNHLY, CDR2 FYNNEI. Trimming left V 4 bases short and J 4 bases short, with 13 bases between. CDR3 amino acids: CASSVSGVGTEAFF. The CDR3 nucleotides read TGTGCCAGCAGTGTGTCAGGGGTAGGCACTGAAGCTTTCTTT.

The chain recombines TRBV28 with TRBJ2-5; D gene uncertain. V was trimmed by 3 bases and J by 4 bases, leaving 15 bases between them. This CDR3 region has 15 residues. The germline V gene has CDR1 MDHEN and CDR2 SYDVKM. The CDR3 protein is CASSLADGGRETQYF. The CDR3 nucleotides are TGTGCCAGCAGTTTGGCGGACGGCGGCCGAGAGACCCAGTACTTC.

This chain joins TRBV2 and TRBJ2-1; TRBD2 matches at 13 bases. Germline values: CDR1 SNHLY, CDR2 FYNNEI. V was clipped by 9 bases and J by 0 bases; unmatched bases: 5. The CDR3 is 16 amino acids. The CDR3 loop is CASRTSGGSSYNEQFF. The CDR3 DNA follows: TGTGCCAGTAGGACTAGCGGGGGCAGCTCCTACAATGAGCAGTTCTTC.

Concerning this clone itself: This may stem from a read error, because a much larger clone lies one nucleotide away. The chain combines TRBV27 with TRBJ2-1; the D is unclear. The germline V and J ends were trimmed by 2 bases and 5 bases, with 1 base remaining between them. Germline values: CDR1 MNHEY, CDR2 SMNVEV (reference sequence). The CDR3 extends over 11 amino acids. The CDR3 here is CASSLHNEQFF. The CDR3 nucleotides read TGTGCCAGCAGTTTACACAATGAGCAGTTCTTC.

This clone showed up just a few times. The chain joins TRBV5-1 to TRBJ1-1, with 9 bases fitting TRBD1. The V and J ends lost 3 bases and 4 bases, in that order; junction bases with no gene match: 13. The CDR3 consists of 17 residues. Germline V gene sequence: CDR1 SGHRS, CDR2 YFSETQ. This chain's CDR3 is CASSWRTGVGRSTEAFF. The CDR3 DNA follows: TGCGCCAGCAGCTGGAGGACAGGGGTTGGGAGGAGCACTGAAGCTTTCTTT.

The chain carries TRBV28 and TRBJ2-1; D unclear. The CDR3 is 12 amino acids. V gave up 1 base and J gave up 5 bases, with 3 bases separating them. The V gene's germline CDR1 is MDHEN and CDR2 SYDVKM. CDR3 amino acids: CASSLLNNEQFF. DNA for the CDR3: TGTGCCAGCAGTTTATTAAACAATGAGCAGTTCTTC.

The chain recombines TRBV2 with TRBJ1-1; 7 bases agree with TRBD1. Germline V lookup: CDR1 SNHLY, CDR2 FYNNEI. Trimming took 8 bases from V and 5 from J; bases not matched to a gene: 11. The CDR3 is made up of 14 amino acids. The CDR3 protein is CASRQGSSGTEAFF. The CDR3 DNA follows: TGTGCCAGCCGACAGGGATCATCAGGGACTGAAGCTTTCTTT. The full variable domain, with the rest looked up from reference TRBV2 and TRBJ1-1, is EPEVTQTPSHQVTQMGQEVILRCVPISNHLYFYWYRQILGQKVEFLVSFYNNEISEKSEIFDDQFSVERPDGSNFTLKIRSTKLEDSAMYFCASRQGSSGTEAFFGQGTRLTVV.

CDR3 DNA sequence: TGCAGCGTTCAGGACAGCCTTAATCAAGAGACCCAGTACTTC. Translating gives CSVQDSLNQETQYF. V and J are TRBV29-1 and TRBJ2-5; tentative D call: TRBD1 (6 bases). This CDR3 region has 14 residues. With 5 bases removed from V and 2 bases from J, the gap between germline ends came to 15 bases. The V gene's germline CDR1 is SQVTM and CDR2 ANQGSEA.

The V and J genes are TRBV7-2 and TRBJ2-1; a possible D gene is TRBD2 (6 bases). Germline V gives CDR1 SGHTA, CDR2 FQGNSA. This CDR3 is built from 14 residues. V was pared by 3 bases and J by 4 bases, with 10 bases between. CDR3 loop: CASSLPGLYNEQFF. The CDR3 DNA reads TGTGCCAGCAGCTTGCCCGGACTATACAATGAGCAGTTCTTC.

This clone has ten or more counts. The chain joins TRBV9 to TRBJ2-7; D might be TRBD1 or TRBD2, each matching 5 bases. From germline, CDR1 is SGDLS and CDR2 YYNGEE. V shed 2 bases and J shed 2 bases, with 14 bases lying between them. The CDR3 length is 15 residues. The CDR3 spells CASSVQGVPPYEQYF. CDR3 nucleotide sequence: TGTGCCAGCAGCGTCCAGGGAGTCCCCCCCTACGAGCAGTACTTC.

This clone showed up just once. This chain uses TRBV4-2 with TRBJ2-1, with 8 nucleotides matching TRBD2. The CDR3 spans 14 residues. Trimming took 4 bases from V and 12 from J; bases not matched to a gene: 11. Looked up from germline, CDR1 is LGHNA and CDR2 is YNFKEQ. This chain's CDR3 is CASSPPEARGGQFF. The CDR3 nucleotides are TGTGCCAGCAGCCCCCCAGAGGCACGGGGGGGGCAGTTCTTC.

This rearrangement joins TRBV4-3 to TRBJ1-2, with a tentative D call TRBD1 (6 bases). This CDR3 contains 15 residues. Germline CDR1 reads LGHNA; CDR2 reads YSLEER. V dropped 4 bases and J dropped 4 bases, with 16 bases sitting between them. The CDR3 protein is CASSPLLRGGYGYTF. The CDR3 nucleotides are TGCGCCAGCAGCCCCCTTCTTAGGGGGGGCTATGGCTACACCTTC.

The CDR3, as DNA: TGTGCTAGTGGGCGGACGTCCGGAGATACGCAGTATTTT. Translating it yields CASGRTSGDTQYF. This sequence joins TRBV12-5 and TRBJ2-3; no reliable D call. The V and J ends lost 6 bases and 5 bases respectively, with 12 bases between them. CDR3 length: 13 amino acids. Germline values: CDR1 LGHNT, CDR2 FRNRAP. The variable domain in full, completed from reference TRBV12-5 and TRBJ2-3, reads DARVTQTPRHKVTEMGQEVTMRCQPILGHNTVFWYRQTMMQGLELLAYFRNRAPLDDSGMPKDRFSAEMPDATLATLKIQPSEPRDSAVYFCASGRTSGDTQYFGPGTRLTVL.

This rearrangement joins TRBV11-2 to TRBJ1-1; no clear D gene. CDR1 and CDR2 from the germline V gene are SGHAT and FQNNGV. There are 14 residues in the CDR3. V was shortened by 4 bases and J by 1 base, with 10 bases between the two germline ends. The CDR3 DNA reads TGTGCCAGCAGCTCCCAGGCTCCGAACACTGAAGCTTTCTTT. This translates into CASSSQAPNTEAFF.

The chain couples TRBV28 to TRBJ2-7; D remains ambiguous. V was shortened by 8 bases and J by 6 bases, with 8 bases between the two germline ends. The germline V gene has CDR1 MDHEN and CDR2 SYDVKM. The CDR3 totals 10 residues. The CDR3 bases are TGTGCCAGCGGCCCGTTCGAGCAGTACTTC. It translates to CASGPFEQYF.

Points on this clone: At the DNA level, this CDR3 is encoded by other sequences in the same sample as well. The rearrangement uses TRBV6-5 and TRBJ1-5, with D possibly matching TRBD1 (5 bases). The V and J ends lost 4 bases and 0 bases respectively, with 10 bases between them. The length of the CDR3 is 15 residues. From germline, CDR1 is MNHEY and CDR2 SVGAGI. For the CDR3, the DNA is TGTGCCAGCAGTTGGATCAGGGATAGCAATCAGCCCCAGCATTTT. It yields the protein CASSWIRDSNQPQHF.

A few counts support this clone. V is TRBV11-2 and J is TRBJ1-3; TRBD1 agrees at 7 bases. The length of the CDR3 is 16 residues. After removal of 1 base from V and 4 bases from J, the junction contained 7 bases not matched to a gene. CDR1 is SGHAT, CDR2 FQNNGV, per germline. The CDR3 loop reads CASSLGRGRGGNTIYF. The CDR3 bases are TGTGCCAGCAGCTTAGGTAGGGGGCGCGGAGGAAACACCATATATTTT.

The chain couples TRBV5-7 to TRBJ1-2, with 7 bases lining up with TRBD1. TRBV5-7 is assigned to the ORF class and has an uncertain function. After removal of 0 bases from V and 4 bases from J, the junction contained 6 bases not matched to a gene. The CDR3 runs to 15 residues. CDR3 protein: CASSLGRGRAYGYTF. The CDR3 nucleotides are TGTGCCAGCAGCTTGGGGAGGGGGCGCGCCTATGGCTACACCTTC.

The V call is TRBV18, the J call TRBJ2-5; D remains unclear. V shed 3 bases and J shed 3 bases, with 8 bases lying between them. Germline loops: CDR1 KGHSH, CDR2 LQKENI. This CDR3 spans 13 amino acids. The CDR3 DNA is TGTGCCAGCTCACCGCATCATAAAGAGACCCAGTACTTC. Amino acid sequence: CASSPHHKETQYF.

The CDR3 sequence is CASSPRQGADSRETQYF. The CDR3 nucleotides are TGTGCCAGCTCACCAAGACAGGGGGCAGATAGCAGAGAGACCCAGTACTTC. This sequence joins TRBV18 and TRBJ2-5; 10 bases line up with TRBD1. The J segment lost 4 bases and the V segment lost 2 bases, leaving 10 bases of the junction unmatched. The V gene's germline CDR1 is KGHSH and CDR2 LQKENI. The CDR3 has 17 residues.

V gene TRBV2 combines with J gene TRBJ1-1; no clear D. The CDR3 runs 14 residues. The germline gives CDR1 SNHLY, CDR2 FYNNEI. V was clipped by 4 bases and J by 1 base, with 10 bases between them. CDR3 protein: CASSGLVENTEAFF. The CDR3 DNA is TGTGCCAGCAGTGGGCTGGTGGAGAACACTGAAGCTTTCTTT.

J is TRBJ2-6 and V is TRBV6-6; D is unresolved. V was clipped by 4 bases and J by 0 bases, with 7 bases between them. The germline V gene encodes CDR1 MNHNY and CDR2 SVGAGI (reference sequence). The CDR3 consists of 15 residues. Here the CDR3 DNA reads TGTGCCAGCAGTTCAAGCTTCTCTGGGGCCAACGTCCTGACTTTC. As protein: CASSSSFSGANVLTF.